This passage covers 5 T cell receptor beta chains from one sample sequenced in a study of T cells after yellow fever vaccination. TCRdb processed the 5' RACE reads anew with MiXCR; each CDR3 protein has one entry. The data hold approximately 300,000 distinct CDR3 sequences, with 6.8% observed a single time. The sample consisted of PBMCs, taken about 49 days after the first yellow fever vaccination. These receptors all stem from a man between 18 and 29 years old who received the YFV17D yellow fever vaccine.

This clonotype was seen a handful of times. The J gene is TRBJ2-1, the V gene TRBV10-3, with 7 bases aligning to TRBD1. J gave up 9 bases and V 6 bases, and 2 bases lay outside the gene matches. This CDR3 contains 11 residues. From germline, CDR1 is ENHRY and CDR2 SYGVKD. The CDR3 DNA reads as TGTGCCATCAGGACAGGGATTGAGCAGTTCTTC. Translated: CAIRTGIEQFF.

This clonotype was recorded a few times. This chain links TRBV4-1 with TRBJ1-1; D gene unclear. The germline gives CDR1 MGHRA, CDR2 YSYEKL. V was cut by 3 bases and J by 3 bases, with 8 bases left in between. CDR3 length equals 13 residues. The CDR3, as DNA: TGCGCCAGCAGCCAGCGCGATTACACTGAAGCTTTCTTT. Its translation: CASSQRDYTEAFF.

In its sample, this clonotype was seen a few times. V and J are TRBV12-3 or TRBV12-4 and TRBJ2-4; 7 bases match TRBD1. V gave up 8 bases and J gave up 1 base; unmatched junction bases: 5. The CDR3 is made up of 14 amino acids. CDR3 sequence (DNA): TGTGCCAGCTTGCGACAGGGCGCCAAAAACATTCAGTACTTC. It codes for CASLRQGAKNIQYF.

The chain employs TRBV7-6 and TRBJ2-5; 7 bases agree with TRBD1. The germline CDR1 and CDR2 sequences are SGHVS and FNYEAQ. V trimming: 5 bases; J trimming: 4 bases; junction bases outside the gene matches: 7. The CDR3 runs 14 residues. Here the CDR3 DNA reads TGTGCCAGCAGCCTAGAGGGGGCTGGAGAGACCCAGTACTTC. This gives the protein CASSLEGAGETQYF.

Ten or more counts support this clonotype. The chain joins TRBV11-2 to TRBJ2-2; 7 bases agree with TRBD2. Losses at the gene ends were 0 bases for V and 2 bases for J; bases not matched to a gene: 6. Germline V lookup: CDR1 SGHAT, CDR2 FQNNGV. This CDR3 contains 17 residues. The CDR3 DNA sequence: TGTGCCAGCAGCTTAGATGGGCGGGGGATAAACACCGGGGAGCTGTTTTTT. It is translated as CASSLDGRGINTGELFF.